This T cell receptor (beta chain) was found in a study of blood T cell repertoires in COVID-19. Profiling relied on immunoSEQ multiplex PCR, and the TCRdb table lists in-frame clones only, not all of them. The sample includes 250,000 to 350,000 clones, 85% to 90% of them seen just once. The V gene lost 5 bases and the J gene lost 9 bases, with 17 bases spanning the gap. The CDR3 is made up of 14 amino acids. The germline gives CDR1 SNHLY, CDR2 FYNNEI. The sample consisted of peripheral blood. The origin of this receptor is a woman between 50 and 59 years old with COVID-19, enrolled during active disease. V is TRBV2 and J is TRBJ2-1; weak D call: TRBD1 (6 bases). CDR3 bases: TGTGCCAGCAGTTCAGGGGACGTTATTCCTGAGCAGTTCTTC. Its translation is CASSSGDVIPEQFF.